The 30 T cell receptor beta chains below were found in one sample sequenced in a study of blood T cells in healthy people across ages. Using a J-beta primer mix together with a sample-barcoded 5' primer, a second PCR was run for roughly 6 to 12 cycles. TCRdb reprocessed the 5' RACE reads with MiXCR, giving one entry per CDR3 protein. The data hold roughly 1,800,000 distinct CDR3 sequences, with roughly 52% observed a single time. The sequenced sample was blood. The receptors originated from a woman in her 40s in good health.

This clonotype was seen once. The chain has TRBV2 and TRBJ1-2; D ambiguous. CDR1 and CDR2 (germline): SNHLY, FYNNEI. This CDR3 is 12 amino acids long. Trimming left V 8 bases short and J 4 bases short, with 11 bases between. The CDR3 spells CASPLSSYGYTF. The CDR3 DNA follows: TGTGCCAGCCCCCTCTCCTCCTATGGCTACACCTTC.

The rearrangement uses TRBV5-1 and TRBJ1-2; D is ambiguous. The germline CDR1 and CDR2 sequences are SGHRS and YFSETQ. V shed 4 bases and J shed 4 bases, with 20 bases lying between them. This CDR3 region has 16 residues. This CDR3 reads CASSVRPADQSYGYTF. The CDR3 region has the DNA TGCGCCAGCAGCGTGAGACCGGCGGATCAATCCTATGGCTACACCTTC. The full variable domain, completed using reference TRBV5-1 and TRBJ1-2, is KAGVTQTPRYLIKTRGQQVTLSCSPISGHRSVSWYQQTPGQGLQFLFEYFSETQRNKGNFPGRFSGRQFSNSRSEMNVSTLELGDSALYLCASSVRPADQSYGYTFGSGTRLTVV.

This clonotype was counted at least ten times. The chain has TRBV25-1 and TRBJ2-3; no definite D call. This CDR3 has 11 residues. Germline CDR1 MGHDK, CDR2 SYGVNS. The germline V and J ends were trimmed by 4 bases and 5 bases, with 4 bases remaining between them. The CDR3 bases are TGTGCCAGCAGTGTCAAAGATACGCAGTATTTT. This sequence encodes CASSVKDTQYF.

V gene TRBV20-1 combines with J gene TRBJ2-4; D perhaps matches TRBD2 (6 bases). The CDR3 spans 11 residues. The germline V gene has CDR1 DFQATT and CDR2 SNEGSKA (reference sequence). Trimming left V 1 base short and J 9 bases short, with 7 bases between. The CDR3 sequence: CSARGGVIQYF. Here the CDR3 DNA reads TGCAGTGCTAGAGGGGGGGTCATTCAGTACTTC.

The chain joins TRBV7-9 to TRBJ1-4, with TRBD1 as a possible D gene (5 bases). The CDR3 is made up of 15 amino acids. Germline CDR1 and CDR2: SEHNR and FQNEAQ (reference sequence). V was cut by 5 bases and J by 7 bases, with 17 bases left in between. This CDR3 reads CASSPWGGEGEKLFF. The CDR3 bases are TGTGCCAGCAGCCCCTGGGGGGGAGAAGGTGAAAAACTGTTTTTT.

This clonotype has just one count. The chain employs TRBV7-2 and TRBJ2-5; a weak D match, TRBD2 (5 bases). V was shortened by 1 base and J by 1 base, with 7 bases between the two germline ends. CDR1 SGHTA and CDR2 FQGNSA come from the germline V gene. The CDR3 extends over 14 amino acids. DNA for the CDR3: TGTGCCAGCAGCTTAGAGCGGACCCAAGAGACCCAGTACTTC. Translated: CASSLERTQETQYF.

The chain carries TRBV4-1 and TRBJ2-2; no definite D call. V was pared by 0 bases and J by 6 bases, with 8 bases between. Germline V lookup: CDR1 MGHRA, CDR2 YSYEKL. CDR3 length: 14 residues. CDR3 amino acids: CASSQDTFSGELFF. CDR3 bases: TGCGCCAGCAGCCAAGATACCTTTTCCGGGGAGCTGTTTTTT.

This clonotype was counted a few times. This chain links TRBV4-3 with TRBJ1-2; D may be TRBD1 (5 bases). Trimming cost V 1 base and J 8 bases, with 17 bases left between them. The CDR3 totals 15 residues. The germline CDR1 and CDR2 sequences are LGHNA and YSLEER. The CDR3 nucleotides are TGCGCCAGCAGCCAAGGGCGGGGCAGCGGAGGAGGCTACACCTTC. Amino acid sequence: CASSQGRGSGGGYTF.

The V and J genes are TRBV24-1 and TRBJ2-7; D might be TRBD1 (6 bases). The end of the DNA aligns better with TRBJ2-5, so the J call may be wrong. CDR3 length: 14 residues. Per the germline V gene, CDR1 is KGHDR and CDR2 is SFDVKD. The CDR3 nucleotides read TGTGCCACCAGTGAGCCTACAGGGTGGGAGACCCAGTACTTC. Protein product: CATSEPTGWETQYF.

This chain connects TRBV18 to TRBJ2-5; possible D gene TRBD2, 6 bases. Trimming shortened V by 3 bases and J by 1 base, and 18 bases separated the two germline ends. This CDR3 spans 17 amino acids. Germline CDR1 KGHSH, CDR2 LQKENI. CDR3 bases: TGTGCCAGCTCACCGCTATCAGCGGGCCACAGCCAAGAGACCCAGTACTTC. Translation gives CASSPLSAGHSQETQYF.

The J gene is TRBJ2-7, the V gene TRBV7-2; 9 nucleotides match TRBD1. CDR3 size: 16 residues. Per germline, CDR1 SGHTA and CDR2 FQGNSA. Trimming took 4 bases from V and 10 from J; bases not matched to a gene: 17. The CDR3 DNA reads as TGTGCCAGCAGCTCCCTCCCGGGACAGGGCCTAAAGGTTCAGTACTTC. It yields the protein CASSSLPGQGLKVQYF.

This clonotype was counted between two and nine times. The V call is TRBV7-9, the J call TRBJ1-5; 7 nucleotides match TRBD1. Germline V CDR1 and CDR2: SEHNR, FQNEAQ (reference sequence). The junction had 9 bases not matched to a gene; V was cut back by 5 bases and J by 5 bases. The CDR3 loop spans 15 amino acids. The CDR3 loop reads CASSPTGSAHQPQHF. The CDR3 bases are TGTGCCAGCAGCCCGACAGGGTCTGCCCATCAGCCCCAGCATTTT.

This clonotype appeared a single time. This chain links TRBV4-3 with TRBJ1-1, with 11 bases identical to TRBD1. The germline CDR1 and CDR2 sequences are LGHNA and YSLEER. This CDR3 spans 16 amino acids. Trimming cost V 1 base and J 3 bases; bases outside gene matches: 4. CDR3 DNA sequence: TGCGCCAGCAGCCAAGTTCTGGGACAGGGGGACACTGAAGCTTTCTTT. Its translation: CASSQVLGQGDTEAFF.

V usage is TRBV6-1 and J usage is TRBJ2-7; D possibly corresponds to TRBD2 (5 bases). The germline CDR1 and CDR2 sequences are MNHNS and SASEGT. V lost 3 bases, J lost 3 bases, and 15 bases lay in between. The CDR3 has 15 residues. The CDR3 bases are TGTGCCAGCAGTGAGAGGGATCGAGCGTACTACGAGCAGTACTTC. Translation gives CASSERDRAYYEQYF.

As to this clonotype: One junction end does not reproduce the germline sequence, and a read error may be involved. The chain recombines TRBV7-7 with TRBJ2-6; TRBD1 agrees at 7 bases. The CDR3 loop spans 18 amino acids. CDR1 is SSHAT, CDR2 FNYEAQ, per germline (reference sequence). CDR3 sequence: CASSSLTGTSSGANVLTF. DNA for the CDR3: TGTGCTAGCAGCTCGTTGACAGGGACAAGCTCTGGGGCCAACGTCCTGACTTTC.

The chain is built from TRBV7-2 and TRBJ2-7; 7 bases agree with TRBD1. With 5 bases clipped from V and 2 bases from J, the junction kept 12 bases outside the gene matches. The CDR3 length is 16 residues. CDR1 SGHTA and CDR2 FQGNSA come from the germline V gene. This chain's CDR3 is CASSRGRTGSTYEQYF. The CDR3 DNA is TGTGCCAGCAGCAGGGGGCGAACGGGGTCGACCTACGAGCAGTACTTC.

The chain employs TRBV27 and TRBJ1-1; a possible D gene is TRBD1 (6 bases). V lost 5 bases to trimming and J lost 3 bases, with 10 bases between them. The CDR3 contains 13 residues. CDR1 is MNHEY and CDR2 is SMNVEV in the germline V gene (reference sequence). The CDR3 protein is CASSPRGYTEAFF. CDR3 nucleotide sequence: TGTGCCAGCAGTCCGAGGGGGTACACTGAAGCTTTCTTT.

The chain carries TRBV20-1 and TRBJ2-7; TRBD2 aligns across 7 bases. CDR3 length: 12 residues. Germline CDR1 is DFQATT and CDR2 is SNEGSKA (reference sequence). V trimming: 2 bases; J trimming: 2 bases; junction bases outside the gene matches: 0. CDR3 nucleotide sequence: TGCAGTGCTAGACTAGCGGCCTACGAGCAGTACTTC. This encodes CSARLAAYEQYF.

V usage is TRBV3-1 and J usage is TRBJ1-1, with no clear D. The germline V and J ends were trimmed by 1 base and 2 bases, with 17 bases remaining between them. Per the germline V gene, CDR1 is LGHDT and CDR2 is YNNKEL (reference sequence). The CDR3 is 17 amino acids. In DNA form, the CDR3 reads TGTGCCAGCAGCCAAGTTAGATTTGGACGGAGAAACACTGAAGCTTTCTTT. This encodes CASSQVRFGRRNTEAFF.

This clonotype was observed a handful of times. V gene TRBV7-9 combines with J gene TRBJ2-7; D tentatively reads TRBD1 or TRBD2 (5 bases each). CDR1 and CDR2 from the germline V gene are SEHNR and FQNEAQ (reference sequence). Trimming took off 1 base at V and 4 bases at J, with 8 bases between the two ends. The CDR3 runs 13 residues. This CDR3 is CASSLEGEYEQYF. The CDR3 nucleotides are TGTGCCAGCAGCTTAGAAGGGGAGTACGAGCAGTACTTC.

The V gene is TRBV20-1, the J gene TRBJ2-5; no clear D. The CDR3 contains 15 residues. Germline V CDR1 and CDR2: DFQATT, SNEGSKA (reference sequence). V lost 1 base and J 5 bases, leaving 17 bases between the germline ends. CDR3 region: CSARAWTARLETQYF. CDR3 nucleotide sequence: TGCAGTGCTAGAGCCTGGACGGCCCGTTTGGAGACCCAGTACTTC.

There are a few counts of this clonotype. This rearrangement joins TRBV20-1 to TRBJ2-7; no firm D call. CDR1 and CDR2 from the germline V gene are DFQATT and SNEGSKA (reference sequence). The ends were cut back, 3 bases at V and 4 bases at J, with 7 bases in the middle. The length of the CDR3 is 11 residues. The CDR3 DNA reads TGCAGTGCTAGTCTTTTGTACGAGCAGTACTTC. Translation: CSASLLYEQYF.

Here the CDR3 reads CSARDRSVSNYGYTF. CDR3 DNA: TGCAGTGCTAGAGACCGCAGCGTTTCTAACTATGGCTACACCTTC. V usage is TRBV20-1 and J usage is TRBJ1-2; D remains unclear. Trimming removed 0 bases at V and 0 bases at J, with 11 bases between. Germline lookup yields CDR1 DFQATT and CDR2 SNEGSKA (reference sequence). The CDR3 has 15 residues.

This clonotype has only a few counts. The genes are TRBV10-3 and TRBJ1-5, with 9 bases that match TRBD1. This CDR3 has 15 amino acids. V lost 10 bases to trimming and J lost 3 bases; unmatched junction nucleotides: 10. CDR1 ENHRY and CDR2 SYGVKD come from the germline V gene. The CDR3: CATHEGQGVNQPQHF. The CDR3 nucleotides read TGTGCCACCCATGAGGGACAGGGTGTCAATCAGCCCCAGCATTTT.

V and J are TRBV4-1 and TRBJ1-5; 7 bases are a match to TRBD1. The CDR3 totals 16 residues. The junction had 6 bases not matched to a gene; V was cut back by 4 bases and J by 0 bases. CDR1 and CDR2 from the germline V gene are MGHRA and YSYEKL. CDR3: CASSPLGQRSNQPQHF. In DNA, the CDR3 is TGCGCCAGCAGCCCCCTGGGACAGCGTAGCAATCAGCCCCAGCATTTT.

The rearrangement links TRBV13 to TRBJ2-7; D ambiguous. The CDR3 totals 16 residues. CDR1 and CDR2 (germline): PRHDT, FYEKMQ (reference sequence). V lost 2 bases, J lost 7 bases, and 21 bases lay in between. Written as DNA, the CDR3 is TGTGCCAGCAGCTTAAACCCCGCAGGAATCATCCATGAGCAGTACTTC. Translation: CASSLNPAGIIHEQYF.

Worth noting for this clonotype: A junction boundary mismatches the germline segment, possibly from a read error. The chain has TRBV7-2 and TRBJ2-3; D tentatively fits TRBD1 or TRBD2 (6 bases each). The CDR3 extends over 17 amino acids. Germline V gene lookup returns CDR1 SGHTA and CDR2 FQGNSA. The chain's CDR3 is CANSLTPGAVSTDTQYF. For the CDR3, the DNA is TGTGCCAACAGCTTAACACCGGGGGCTGTTAGCACAGATACGCAGTATTTT.

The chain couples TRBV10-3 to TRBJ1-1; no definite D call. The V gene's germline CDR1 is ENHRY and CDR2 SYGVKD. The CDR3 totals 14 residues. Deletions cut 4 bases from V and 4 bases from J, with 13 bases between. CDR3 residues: CAISASSRSTEAFF. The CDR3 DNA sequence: TGTGCCATCAGTGCTTCCTCCCGTAGCACTGAAGCTTTCTTT.

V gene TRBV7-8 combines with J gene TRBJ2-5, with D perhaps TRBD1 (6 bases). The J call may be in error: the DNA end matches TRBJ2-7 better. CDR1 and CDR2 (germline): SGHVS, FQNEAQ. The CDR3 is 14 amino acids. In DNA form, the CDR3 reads TGTGCCAGCAAGAATACGCAGGGGCCGGGCGAGCAGTACTTC. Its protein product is CASKNTQGPGEQYF.

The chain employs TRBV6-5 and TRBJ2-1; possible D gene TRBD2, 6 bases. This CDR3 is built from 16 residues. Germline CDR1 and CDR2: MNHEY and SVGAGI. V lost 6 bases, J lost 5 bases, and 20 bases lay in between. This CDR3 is CASRQDPGLPDNEQFF. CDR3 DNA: TGTGCCAGCAGGCAAGATCCGGGACTCCCGGACAATGAGCAGTTCTTC.